This TCR beta chain was found in a study of cytomegalovirus exposure and HLA in healthy donors. The study ran its PCR with 60 Vbeta and 13 Jbeta primers. Repertoires were generated with immunoSEQ multiplex PCR, while TCRdb's copy carries only in-frame clones and drops some. The repertoire holds fewer than 250,000 clones, with 75% to 90% as singletons. In regard to this clone: Its antigen is unknown.

Trimming stripped 6 bases from V and 3 bases from J, with 12 bases between. CDR3 size: 14 residues. From germline, CDR1 is LNHDA and CDR2 SQIVND (reference sequence). Findings and limits, study-wide: In a later analysis, productive TCRs from donors in an Asian-associated ancestry cluster reportedly carried fewer N-insertions than the cohort mean.

The source of this sequence is a boy aged 2 to 9 in good health and CMV-seronegative. The sample taken for sequencing was PBMCs. The rearrangement joins TRBV19 to TRBJ1-5; possible D gene TRBD1, 6 bases. CDR3 DNA sequence: TGTGCCAGTAGGATGGACAGAATCAATCAGCCCCAGCATTTT. Its protein is CASRMDRINQPQHF.